The 7 T cell receptor beta chains listed next were all sequenced from one sample in a study of CD8 T cells in Susac syndrome. Reverse transcription of roughly 0.5 to 1 ug RNA was performed with random hexamers. TCRdb passed the immunoSEQ multiplex PCR reads through MiXCR, listing each CDR3 protein once. The sample includes under 150,000 distinct CDR3 sequences, 90% to 97% of them seen just once. Sequencing input: CD4+ T cells from PBMCs. All receptors derive from a human donor with Susac syndrome.

In DNA, the CDR3 is TGTGCCAGCAGTAACAGGGTCTCTGGGGCCAACGTCCTGACTTTC. It is translated as CASSNRVSGANVLTF. The chain links TRBV2 to TRBJ2-6, with a weak D call TRBD1 (6 bases). Germline V gene data show CDR1 as SNHLY and CDR2 as FYNNEI. The CDR3 totals 15 residues. Trimming left V 5 bases short and J 0 bases short, with 8 bases between.

The chain employs TRBV25-1 and TRBJ2-1; D ambiguous. With 1 base removed from V and 6 bases from J, the gap between germline ends came to 7 bases. CDR1 MGHDK and CDR2 SYGVNS come from the germline V gene. The CDR3 runs 13 residues. CDR3 region: CASSESWTNEQFF. The DNA for the CDR3 is TGTGCCAGCAGTGAATCTTGGACCAATGAGCAGTTCTTC.

This chain joins TRBV18 and TRBJ1-1; possibly TRBD1 for D (5 bases). Trimming removed 4 bases at V and 2 bases at J, with 14 bases between. The CDR3 is 15 amino acids. Germline V gene sequence: CDR1 KGHSH, CDR2 LQKENI. In nucleotides, the CDR3 is TGTGCCAGCTCACGGATGGGGGGGATAAACACTGAAGCTTTCTTT. Its protein is CASSRMGGINTEAFF.

This rearrangement joins TRBV20-1 to TRBJ2-5; 7 bases line up with TRBD2. Germline-derived CDR1 and CDR2 are DFQATT and SNEGSKA (reference sequence). Trimming at V came to 1 base and at J to 3 bases, leaving 11 bases not matched to a gene. The CDR3 extends over 16 amino acids. The CDR3 sequence is CSARVLWGRDEETQYF. In DNA, the CDR3 is TGCAGTGCTAGAGTTTTATGGGGGAGGGACGAAGAGACCCAGTACTTC.

The V call is TRBV7-2, the J call TRBJ2-7, with D tentatively TRBD1 (5 bases). The CDR3 has 13 residues. The V gene's germline CDR1 is SGHTA and CDR2 FQGNSA. V dropped 5 bases and J dropped 5 bases, with 13 bases sitting between them. The DNA of the CDR3 is TGTGCCAGCAGCCCCAGGGTGGGGAACGAGCAGTACTTC. Amino acids: CASSPRVGNEQYF. Based on the CDR3 plus reference TRBV7-2 and TRBJ2-7, the full variable domain is GAGVSQSPSNKVTEKGKDVELRCDPISGHTALYWYRQSLGQGLEFLIYFQGNSAPDKSGLPSDRFSAERTGGSVSTLTIQRTQQEDSAVYLCASSPRVGNEQYFGPGTRLTVT.

This chain uses TRBV11-2 with TRBJ1-1; D is undetermined. This CDR3 contains 16 residues. The germline V gene encodes CDR1 SGHAT and CDR2 FQNNGV. V lost 0 bases and J lost 0, with 11 bases in between. The CDR3, as DNA: TGTGCCAGCAGCTTAGATGGAGGCAGGTTGAACACTGAAGCTTTCTTT. Amino acids: CASSLDGGRLNTEAFF.

The chain joins TRBV7-9 to TRBJ2-7; no clear D. The germline V gene has CDR1 SEHNR and CDR2 FQNEAQ (reference sequence). This CDR3 is 14 amino acids long. Trimming shortened V by 1 base and J by 4 bases, and 11 bases separated the two germline ends. The CDR3 DNA is TGTGCCAGCAGCTTAGGAACTACGAAATACGAGCAGTACTTC. This encodes CASSLGTTKYEQYF.